The 26 T cell receptor beta chains below were found in one sample sequenced in a study of long-term antiretroviral therapy in people with HIV. Researchers report immunoSEQ v3.0 was run at survey level. The table came from immunoSEQ multiplex PCR; TCRdb's copy has only in-frame clones and leaves some out. The table has some 17,000 clones, 75% to 85% seen once; the top ten hold 8.8%. Sequences were derived from unsorted PBMCs, sampled 0.3 years before starting antiretroviral therapy. The receptor set was obtained from a middle-aged man with HIV.

The gene calls are TRBV7-9 and TRBJ1-5; D uncertain. The CDR3 totals 14 residues. The V and J ends lost 1 base and 11 bases respectively, with 15 bases between them. Germline CDR1 reads SEHNR; CDR2 reads FQNEAQ (reference sequence). The CDR3 sequence: CASSLVDHISAQHF. The CDR3 DNA reads TGTGCCAGCAGCTTAGTGGACCACATCTCGGCCCAGCATTTT.

V and J are TRBV27 and TRBJ2-7; TRBD2 agrees at 10 bases. The CDR3 contains 14 residues. Per germline, CDR1 MNHEY and CDR2 SMNVEV (reference sequence). V lost 6 bases to trimming and J lost 0 bases; unmatched junction nucleotides: 2. This CDR3 is CASSPSGGSYEQYF. In DNA, the CDR3 is TGTGCCAGCAGCCCTAGCGGGGGCTCCTACGAGCAGTACTTC.

V and J are TRBV6-5 and TRBJ2-2; 8 nucleotides match TRBD2. Germline loops: CDR1 MNHEY, CDR2 SVGAGI. The CDR3 is 15 residues long. V gave up 0 bases and J gave up 7 bases; unmatched junction bases: 4. The CDR3 DNA is TGTGCCAGCAGTTACTCGCGGGAGGCCGACGGGGAGCTGTTTTTT. Its protein product is CASSYSREADGELFF.

The J gene is TRBJ1-1, the V gene TRBV28; no definite D call. Germline V gene data show CDR1 as MDHEN and CDR2 as SYDVKM. The CDR3 is 13 amino acids. Trimming cost V 1 base and J 1 base, with 4 bases left between them. CDR3 amino acids: CASSLYRNTEAFF. In DNA form, the CDR3 reads TGTGCCAGCAGTTTATACAGGAACACTGAAGCTTTCTTT.

The chain is built from TRBV7-9 and TRBJ2-5; D gene unclear. The V gene lost 3 bases and the J gene lost 5 bases, with 10 bases spanning the gap. The CDR3 length is 13 residues. CDR1 is SEHNR, CDR2 FQNEAQ, per germline (reference sequence). The CDR3 spells CASSFQRMETQYF. CDR3 DNA sequence: TGTGCCAGCAGCTTCCAGAGGATGGAGACCCAGTACTTC.

The V call is TRBV28, the J call TRBJ1-2; D remains ambiguous. This CDR3 region has 14 residues. V lost 2 bases, J lost 3 bases, and 10 bases lay in between. Germline CDR1 MDHEN, CDR2 SYDVKM. CDR3 loop: CASSLGTRDYGYTF. The CDR3 coding sequence is TGTGCCAGCAGTTTAGGAACACGGGACTATGGCTACACCTTC.

The genes are TRBV5-5 and TRBJ2-2; weak D call: TRBD1 (5 bases). The CDR3 spans 14 residues. Looked up from germline, CDR1 is SGHKS and CDR2 is YYEKEE (reference sequence). Trimming removed 4 bases at V and 11 bases at J, with 18 bases between. The CDR3 region is CASSPNTGPRELFF. As DNA, the CDR3 is TGTGCCAGCAGCCCTAACACAGGTCCCAGAGAGCTGTTTTTT. The variable domain in full, completed from reference TRBV5-5 and TRBJ2-2, reads DAGVTQSPTHLIKTRGQQVTLRCSPISGHKSVSWYQQVLGQGPQFIFQYYEKEERGRGNFPDRFSARQFPNYSSELNVNALLLGDSALYLCASSPNTGPRELFFGEGSRLTVL.

V is TRBV7-2 and J is TRBJ2-2; 8 positions agree with TRBD1. Germline values: CDR1 SGHTA, CDR2 FQGNSA. The CDR3 consists of 15 residues. Trimming at V came to 1 base and at J to 5 bases, leaving 3 bases not matched to a gene. The CDR3 reads CASSLDRGITGELFF. Written as DNA, the CDR3 is TGTGCCAGCAGCTTAGACAGGGGGATAACCGGGGAGCTGTTTTTT.

The gene calls are TRBV5-4 and TRBJ1-2; the D gene is possibly TRBD1 (6 bases). Trimming took off 2 bases at V and 1 base at J, with 9 bases between the two ends. From germline, CDR1 is SGHNT and CDR2 YYREEE (reference sequence). The CDR3 is 14 residues long. The CDR3 loop is CASSLGQFNYGYTF. CDR3 nucleotide sequence: TGTGCCAGCAGCTTAGGACAGTTTAACTATGGCTACACCTTC.

The CDR3 nucleotides are TGTGCCAGCAGCCAAATAGCCAAAAACATTCAGTACTTC. Its protein product is CASSQIAKNIQYF. The chain combines TRBV11-2 with TRBJ2-4; D gene unclear. This CDR3 has 13 amino acids. Germline lookup yields CDR1 SGHAT and CDR2 FQNNGV. The V gene lost 5 bases and the J gene lost 0 bases, with 5 bases spanning the gap.

The V and J genes are TRBV5-1 and TRBJ1-4, with TRBD1 matching over 7 bases. Per the germline V gene, CDR1 is SGHRS and CDR2 is YFSETQ. This CDR3 is built from 15 residues. Trimming took 3 bases from V and 10 from J; bases not matched to a gene: 12. CDR3 nucleotide sequence: TGCGCCAGCAGCTCTGGACAGGAGTTAATGGGAAAACTGTTTTTT. Protein sequence: CASSSGQELMGKLFF.

The chain employs TRBV5-5 and TRBJ1-2; 11 bases fit TRBD1. Germline V gene sequence: CDR1 SGHKS, CDR2 YYEKEE (reference sequence). V trimming: 4 bases; J trimming: 8 bases; junction bases outside the gene matches: 16. This CDR3 is built from 17 residues. In nucleotides, the CDR3 is TGTGCCAGCAGCCCGGAAATGAGAGGACAGGGGGCGGGCGGCTACACCTTC. As protein: CASSPEMRGQGAGGYTF.

V and J are TRBV7-2 and TRBJ1-2; the D is unclear. CDR3 length: 13 residues. CDR1 is SGHTA and CDR2 is FQGNSA in the germline V gene. Trimming shortened V by 5 bases and J by 7 bases, and 14 bases separated the two germline ends. The CDR3, as DNA: TGTGCCAGCAGCCCCAAGAGCCTTACTGGCTACACCTTC. Protein product: CASSPKSLTGYTF.

V gene TRBV11-2 combines with J gene TRBJ2-2; 9 nucleotides match TRBD1. Germline V gives CDR1 SGHAT, CDR2 FQNNGV. The CDR3 is 15 amino acids. V gave up 5 bases and J gave up 6 bases; unmatched junction bases: 7. The CDR3 DNA is TGTGCCAGCAGCCCCTGGACAGGGGAGGCCGGGGAGCTGTTTTTT. Translated: CASSPWTGEAGELFF.

The chain employs TRBV7-2 and TRBJ2-2; 12 bases map to TRBD2. The CDR3 sequence is 16 residues long. Germline CDR1 is SGHTA and CDR2 is FQGNSA. The trim removed 5 bases at V and 2 bases at J, leaving 3 bases unmatched. The CDR3, as DNA: TGTGCCAGCAGCCGGACTAGCGGGGCAAACACCGGGGAGCTGTTTTTT. As protein: CASSRTSGANTGELFF. Full variable domain (remainder filled in from reference TRBV7-2 and TRBJ2-2): GAGVSQSPSNKVTEKGKDVELRCDPISGHTALYWYRQSLGQGLEFLIYFQGNSAPDKSGLPSDRFSAERTGGSVSTLTIQRTQQEDSAVYLCASSRTSGANTGELFFGEGSRLTVL.

Points on this clone: Other DNA sequences in this specimen translate into the identical CDR3. The CDR3 DNA reads TGTGCCAGCAGCTTAGACAGAGGAAATGAAAAACTGTTTTTT. This sequence encodes CASSLDRGNEKLFF. V usage is TRBV11-2 and J usage is TRBJ1-4, with D unclear. The V and J ends lost 0 bases and 5 bases respectively, with 7 bases between them. The CDR3 length is 14 residues. From germline, CDR1 is SGHAT and CDR2 FQNNGV.

This chain links TRBV25-1 with TRBJ1-5; 9 nucleotides agree with TRBD1. Germline CDR1 is MGHDK and CDR2 is SYGVNS. This CDR3 spans 16 amino acids. The J segment lost 2 bases and the V segment lost 8 bases, leaving 10 bases of the junction unmatched. The CDR3 loop is CASSGWDRAGNQPQHF. CDR3 DNA sequence: TGTGCCAGCTCCGGGTGGGACAGGGCTGGCAATCAGCCCCAGCATTTT.

The chain carries TRBV4-3 and TRBJ1-1; perhaps TRBD1 as D (6 bases). The CDR3 covers 16 residues. Trimming pared 1 base from V and 4 bases from J, leaving 16 bases between. Germline-derived CDR1 and CDR2 are LGHNA and YSLEER. The CDR3 loop reads CASSQARGSLTTEAFF. CDR3 DNA: TGCGCCAGCAGCCAAGCAAGGGGGTCTTTAACCACTGAAGCTTTCTTT.

The gene calls are TRBV30 and TRBJ1-2, with 10 bases that match TRBD1. V lost 3 bases, J lost 4 bases, and 14 bases stayed unmatched. Germline V gene data show CDR1 as GTSNPN and CDR2 as SVGIG (reference sequence). The CDR3 has 17 amino acids. The CDR3 nucleotides are TGTGCCTGGAGCCCCCACGGACCGGGACAGGGGAGCTATGGCTACACCTTC. Its translation is CAWSPHGPGQGSYGYTF.

V usage is TRBV18 and J usage is TRBJ2-6; TRBD1 matches at 10 bases. This CDR3 spans 17 amino acids. Germline values: CDR1 KGHSH, CDR2 LQKENI. V lost 3 bases to trimming and J lost 2 bases; unmatched junction nucleotides: 4. CDR3 coding DNA: TGTGCCAGCTCACCCGGGACAGGGGACCCTGGGGCCAACGTCCTGACTTTC. It translates to CASSPGTGDPGANVLTF. Variable domain in full (rest from reference TRBV18 and TRBJ2-6): NAGVMQNPRHLVRRRGQEARLRCSPMKGHSHVYWYRQLPEEGLKFMVYLQKENIIDESGMPKERFSAEFPKEGPSILRIQQVVRGDSAAYFCASSPGTGDPGANVLTFGAGSRLTVL.

The CDR3: CASTRVRGIGEKLFF. The CDR3 bases are TGTGCCAGCACGCGAGTCAGGGGGATAGGCGAAAAACTGTTTTTT. This rearrangement joins TRBV6-1 to TRBJ1-4; 7 bases align to TRBD1. Germline V gene data show CDR1 as MNHNS and CDR2 as SASEGT. The CDR3 is 15 residues long. Trimming at V came to 7 bases and at J to 8 bases, leaving 13 bases not matched to a gene.

The chain carries TRBV4-1 and TRBJ1-1; the D is unclear. Germline CDR1 MGHRA, CDR2 YSYEKL. This CDR3 has 13 amino acids. Trimming removed 2 bases at V and 1 base at J, with 5 bases between. The CDR3 nucleotides are TGCGCCAGCAGCCAACTCCGGAACACTGAAGCTTTCTTT. Protein product: CASSQLRNTEAFF.

This rearrangement joins TRBV7-8 to TRBJ1-5; D unresolved. The CDR3 length is 13 residues. CDR1 is SGHVS and CDR2 is FQNEAQ in the germline V gene. The V end was cut by 3 bases, the J end by 1 base, with 4 bases between. CDR3 sequence: CASSLVSNQPQHF. CDR3 nucleotide sequence: TGTGCCAGCAGCTTGGTCAGCAATCAGCCCCAGCATTTT.

This chain links TRBV11-2 with TRBJ2-3; maybe TRBD1 (6 bases). The CDR3 extends over 13 amino acids. The germline CDR1 and CDR2 sequences are SGHAT and FQNNGV. Trimming left V 6 bases short and J 7 bases short, with 14 bases between. CDR3 loop: CASRHTGIHTQYF. The CDR3 bases are TGTGCCAGCAGACATACAGGGATACATACGCAGTATTTT.

The genes are TRBV5-1 and TRBJ1-5; 8 bases are a match to TRBD1. This CDR3 region has 16 residues. V gave up 2 bases and J gave up 3 bases; unmatched junction bases: 7. The germline V gene encodes CDR1 SGHRS and CDR2 YFSETQ. CDR3 nucleotides: TGCGCCAGCAGCTTTAAGACAGGGGCGGTCAATCAGCCCCAGCATTTT. Translation gives CASSFKTGAVNQPQHF.

The gene calls are TRBV5-5 and TRBJ1-2, with D perhaps TRBD1 (6 bases). In germline, CDR1 is SGHKS, CDR2 YYEKEE (reference sequence). The CDR3 runs to 14 residues. V dropped 3 bases and J dropped 1 base, with 10 bases sitting between them. DNA for the CDR3: TGTGCCAGCAGCTCCGGACAGAGTAACTATGGCTACACCTTC. Translation gives CASSSGQSNYGYTF.